The 30 T cell receptor beta chains given below trace back to one sample, sequenced in a study of blood T cells in healthy people across ages (dated by TCRdb to the mid-2010s). Receptor amplification or capture employed 5' RACE. Sequencing relied on an Illumina HiSeq 2500. A second PCR of about 6 to 11 cycles was performed with a sample-barcoded 5' primer and a J-beta primer mix. TCRdb reanalyzed the raw reads on its own, using fastp at Q25 for trimming and MiXCR for clone calling, and kept in-frame beta chains. Duplicate CDR3 protein sequences are folded into a single record with the most common DNA and genes. Within this sample are about 590,000 distinct CDR3 sequences, with about 30% of them counted one time only. The ten largest clones add up to about a sixth of the sample. What was sequenced was blood. All receptors come from a woman older than 75 in good health.

This clonotype was counted many times. The chain links TRBV14 to TRBJ2-7; D gene unclear. Germline V CDR1 and CDR2: SGHDN, FVKESK. Trimming removed 2 bases at V and 3 bases at J, with 8 bases between. The CDR3 covers 13 residues. The CDR3 loop is CASSQQPFYEQYF. The CDR3 DNA reads as TGTGCCAGCAGCCAACAACCCTTCTACGAGCAGTACTTC.

Points on this clonotype: At one boundary the junction diverges from the germline segment, which might be a read error. The rearrangement uses TRBV7-6 and TRBJ2-1; no reliable D call. Germline CDR1 is SGHVS and CDR2 is FNYEAQ. The length of the CDR3 is 13 residues. The chain's CDR3 is CASSLRVARERFF. The CDR3 region has the DNA TGTGCCAGCAGCTTAAGGGTGGCGCGTGAGCGGTTCTTC.

As regards this clonotype: This CDR3 fails to terminate in the conserved phenylalanine or tryptophan, so it likely reflects a read error. The chain carries TRBV10-3 and TRBJ2-5, with 10 positions matching TRBD1. The trim removed 5 bases at V and 1 base at J, leaving 1 base unmatched. CDR3 length: 14 residues. Germline V gene lookup returns CDR1 ENHRY and CDR2 SYGVKD. CDR3 protein: CAISWTGGQETQYC. The CDR3 nucleotides read TGTGCCATCAGTTGGACAGGGGGCCAAGAGACCCAGTACTGC.

Remarks on this clonotype: A much more abundant neighbour one base away suggests this may be a read error. This sequence joins TRBV27 and TRBJ2-3; D gene ambiguous. The CDR3 contains 14 residues. Per the germline V gene, CDR1 is MNHEY and CDR2 is SMNVEV (reference sequence). The CDR3 coding sequence is TGTGCCAGCAGTTTATCAATCCCCACAGATACGCGGTATTTT. As protein: CASSLSIPTDTRYF.

Only a few counts were recorded for this clonotype. This sequence joins TRBV28 and TRBJ1-5; unclear D gene. This CDR3 contains 14 residues. V was shortened by 5 bases and J by 4 bases, with 12 bases between the two germline ends. Germline assignment: CDR1 MDHEN and CDR2 SYDVKM. The CDR3 is CASSPYVGNQPQHF. In DNA form, the CDR3 reads TGTGCCAGCAGTCCCTACGTGGGTAATCAGCCCCAGCATTTT.

This clonotype was recorded a few times. Given a much more abundant clone one base away, this may be a read error. The chain joins TRBV6-2 or TRBV6-3 to TRBJ2-3; D unclear. Germline CDR1 reads MNHEY; CDR2 reads SVGEGT. The CDR3 runs 13 residues. CDR3 residues: CASRYSNTDTQYF. CDR3 bases: TGTGCCAGCAGGTACTCGAATACAGATACGCAGTATTTT.

The chain combines TRBV7-3 with TRBJ1-1; D is undetermined. Trimming left V 5 bases short and J 2 bases short, with 9 bases between. CDR3 length equals 13 residues. Germline V CDR1 and CDR2: SGHTA, FQGTGA. CDR3 in DNA: TGTGCCAGCAGCCTGGACGTAAACACTGAAGCTTTCTTT. Translating it yields CASSLDVNTEAFF.

Ten or more counts support this clonotype. This chain joins TRBV10-3 and TRBJ2-7; 8 bases fit TRBD1. V was clipped by 6 bases and J by 3 bases; unmatched bases: 10. The CDR3 consists of 15 residues. The germline gives CDR1 ENHRY, CDR2 SYGVKD. This CDR3 is CAIRNTDRGGYEQYF. CDR3 nucleotides: TGTGCCATCAGAAACACTGACAGGGGTGGCTACGAGCAGTACTTC.

This rearrangement joins TRBV2 to TRBJ1-5; D is undetermined. This CDR3 is 13 amino acids long. From germline, CDR1 is SNHLY and CDR2 FYNNEI. Trimming removed 3 bases at V and 5 bases at J, with 8 bases between. CDR3 in amino acids: CASSDSPDQPQHF. The CDR3 DNA is TGTGCCAGCAGTGACAGCCCCGATCAGCCCCAGCATTTT.

This clonotype appeared many times. The chain is built from TRBV3-1 and TRBJ2-7; D gene uncertain. CDR3 length equals 13 residues. Trimming shortened V by 6 bases and J by 0 bases, and 9 bases separated the two germline ends. The germline gives CDR1 LGHDT, CDR2 YNNKEL (reference sequence). CDR3 coding DNA: TGTGCCAGCAGTGGCCACACCTCCTACGAGCAGTACTTC. Residues: CASSGHTSYEQYF.

Ten or more counts support this clonotype. This rearrangement joins TRBV20-1 to TRBJ2-7; either TRBD1 or TRBD2 may supply D (6 bases each). V shed 4 bases and J shed 5 bases, with 9 bases lying between them. The CDR3 is 11 residues long. CDR1 DFQATT and CDR2 SNEGSKA come from the germline V gene (reference sequence). CDR3 coding DNA: TGCAGTGCTAAAGGGGGGAACGAGCAGTACTTC. Translation gives CSAKGGNEQYF.

As to this clonotype: Germline is not matched at one junction end, which may reflect a read error. The V and J genes are TRBV7-6 and TRBJ2-1, with no clear D. This CDR3 spans 13 amino acids. CDR1 is SGHVS, CDR2 FNYEAQ, per germline. Here the CDR3 DNA reads TGCGCCAGCAGCTCGGCGACCTACAATGAGCAGTTCTTC. Protein sequence: CASSSATYNEQFF.

A remark on this clonotype: One end of the junction is discordant with germline, which a read error may explain. V and J are TRBV7-7 and TRBJ2-7, with D possibly being TRBD1 (6 bases). Germline values: CDR1 SSHAT, CDR2 FNYEAQ (reference sequence). This CDR3 has 13 residues. CDR3 DNA: TGTGCTAGCAGCCGGGGACACACCTACGAGCAGTACTTC. Protein: CASSRGHTYEQYF.

This clonotype occurred many times. This sequence joins TRBV6-1 and TRBJ2-1; perhaps D is TRBD1 or TRBD2 (7 bases each). This CDR3 spans 16 amino acids. The germline gives CDR1 MNHNS, CDR2 SASEGT. V lost 2 bases to trimming and J lost 6 bases, with 17 bases between them. The CDR3 sequence is CASSEPGGVRVNEQFF. Written as DNA, the CDR3 is TGTGCCAGCAGTGAACCAGGGGGGGTACGGGTCAATGAGCAGTTCTTC.

A few counts support this clonotype. The rearrangement uses TRBV6-2 or TRBV6-3 and TRBJ1-1, with TRBD1 as a possible D gene (6 bases). Germline CDR1 MNHEY, CDR2 SVGEGT. V dropped 4 bases and J dropped 1 base, with 10 bases sitting between them. CDR3 size: 14 residues. CDR3 bases: TGTGCCAGCAGTTCGGGACACCAGAACACTGAAGCTTTCTTT. Translated: CASSSGHQNTEAFF.

This chain joins TRBV6-6 and TRBJ1-1, with a tentative D call TRBD1 (6 bases). CDR1 is MNHNY and CDR2 is SVGAGI in the germline V gene (reference sequence). Deletions cut 6 bases from V and 6 bases from J, with 14 bases between. There are 13 residues in the CDR3. CDR3 loop: CASSLRGRPEAFF. The CDR3 coding sequence is TGTGCCAGCAGCCTCAGGGGACGGCCTGAAGCTTTCTTT.

This clonotype was seen a few times. A read error may be the cause here, since a much bigger clone is one base away. The CDR3 does not end in the conserved phenylalanine or tryptophan, so this is likely a read error. The chain couples TRBV7-3 to TRBJ2-5, with D possibly TRBD1 on 6 matching bases. V was trimmed by 4 bases and J by 5 bases, leaving 17 bases between them. Germline CDR1 is SGHTA and CDR2 is FQGTGA. CDR3 length: 15 residues. The CDR3 is CASSSDPGVGETQYC. In nucleotides, the CDR3 is TGTGCCAGCAGCTCAGATCCAGGGGTTGGGGAGACCCAGTACTGC.

A few counts support this clonotype. This clone may be a read error of a much larger clone one base away. J is TRBJ2-7 and V is TRBV20-1; 9 bases map to TRBD1. V gave up 7 bases and J gave up 7 bases; unmatched junction bases: 14. Germline values: CDR1 DFQATT, CDR2 SNEGSKA (reference sequence). The CDR3 is 14 residues long. The CDR3 DNA follows: TGCAGTGTTAGGGGGACAGGGTCCTACAATGAGCAGTACTTC. This sequence encodes CSVRGTGSYNEQYF.

This clonotype was counted ten times or more. CDR3 DNA sequence: TGCGCCAGCAGCCCCAGCACGAGGGGGGAGACCCAGTACTTC. Amino acids: CASSPSTRGETQYF. The chain links TRBV5-1 to TRBJ2-5; D possibly corresponds to TRBD1 (6 bases). This CDR3 region has 14 residues. Germline CDR1 SGHRS, CDR2 YFSETQ. V was pared by 4 bases and J by 5 bases, with 15 bases between. Using reference TRBV5-1 and TRBJ2-5 for the parts outside the CDR3, the full variable domain is KAGVTQTPRYLIKTRGQQVTLSCSPISGHRSVSWYQQTPGQGLQFLFEYFSETQRNKGNFPGRFSGRQFSNSRSEMNVSTLELGDSALYLCASSPSTRGETQYFGPGTRLLVL.

The table lists this clonotype with many counts. The chain uses TRBV6-2 or TRBV6-3 and TRBJ2-6; D unresolved. V dropped 8 bases and J dropped 0 bases, with 14 bases sitting between them. CDR3 length equals 16 residues. Germline V gene sequence: CDR1 MNHEY, CDR2 SVGEGT. The CDR3 region has the DNA TGTGCCAGCGTCGGCATTGCCCCCTCTGGGGCCAACGTCCTGACTTTC. Its translation: CASVGIAPSGANVLTF.

In this sample, this clonotype turned up a few times. The chain carries TRBV12-3 or TRBV12-4 and TRBJ2-3; 7 bases are shared with TRBD1. CDR3 length: 17 amino acids. Losses at the gene ends were 1 base for V and 1 base for J; bases not matched to a gene: 8. CDR3 sequence (DNA): TGTGCCAGCAGTTTAGTGTCCCGGACAGGCGGCACAGATACGCAGTATTTT. Translation gives CASSLVSRTGGTDTQYF.

This clonotype was detected ten times or more. V is TRBV29-1 and J is TRBJ2-3, with unresolved D. The germline V gene has CDR1 SQVTM and CDR2 ANQGSEA. The CDR3 is 11 residues long. Trimming removed 2 bases from V and 4 bases from J, with 4 bases in between. In DNA, the CDR3 is TGCAGCGTTGAAAACCCAGATACGCAGTATTTT. Translating it yields CSVENPDTQYF.

This clonotype was seen more than once but under ten times. A much larger clone differs by one base, so this may be a read error. The V gene is TRBV7-2, the J gene TRBJ2-7; TRBD1 matches 10 bases. V trimming: 5 bases; J trimming: 7 bases; junction bases outside the gene matches: 8. Per germline, CDR1 SGHTA and CDR2 FQGNSA. The length of the CDR3 is 14 residues. The CDR3 is CASSEQTGGSEQYF. CDR3 coding DNA: TGTGCCAGCAGCGAACAGACAGGGGGCTCTGAGCAGTACTTC.

This clonotype has just a few counts. The V gene is TRBV10-2, the J gene TRBJ1-1; weak D call: TRBD1 (5 bases). Looked up from germline, CDR1 is WSHSY and CDR2 is SAAADI. This CDR3 spans 15 amino acids. V lost 6 bases to trimming and J lost 0 bases, with 14 bases between them. The CDR3 protein is CASSFLGTVNTEAFF. In DNA form, the CDR3 reads TGCGCCAGCAGCTTCCTGGGGACGGTGAACACTGAAGCTTTCTTT.

This clonotype showed up just a few times. Possible read error: a much larger clone is one base away. The J gene is TRBJ2-5, the V gene TRBV5-1, with D maybe TRBD1 (6 bases). The CDR3 is made up of 14 amino acids. V lost 4 bases and J 4 bases, leaving 14 bases between the germline ends. Germline V gives CDR1 SGHRS, CDR2 YFSETQ. The CDR3 sequence: CASSPYRARETQYF. CDR3 nucleotides: TGCGCCAGCAGCCCTTACAGGGCTCGAGAGACCCAGTACTTC.

Only a few counts were recorded for this clonotype. A read error may be the cause here, since a much bigger clone is one base away. The chain has TRBV12-3 or TRBV12-4 and TRBJ2-1; maybe TRBD1 (6 bases). V lost 2 bases and J lost 9, with 14 bases in between. The CDR3 length is 14 residues. CDR3 coding DNA: TGTGCCAGCAGTTTAAGGGGCCAGGGGAGTGAGCAGTTCTTC. It yields the protein CASSLRGQGSEQFF.

Comments on this clonotype: A much larger clone sits a single nucleotide away, making a read error possible. This chain links TRBV28 with TRBJ2-7, with D unresolved. The CDR3 length is 12 residues. Germline loops: CDR1 MDHEN, CDR2 SYDVKM. The CDR3 DNA reads as TGTGCCGGCAGTTTATACAGCTACGAGCAGTACTTC. Translated, it gives CAGSLYSYEQYF.

The chain combines TRBV4-2 with TRBJ2-7; D tentatively fits TRBD1 or TRBD2 (5 bases each). The closer fit of TRBJ2-5 to the DNA end suggests the J call may be wrong. The CDR3 extends over 16 amino acids. Germline CDR1 and CDR2: LGHNA and YNFKEQ. The DNA for the CDR3 is TGTGCCAGCAGCCAAGATGTGGGGGAGCCCCAAGAGACCCAGTACTTC. It yields the protein CASSQDVGEPQETQYF.

This clonotype was seen repeatedly, ten times or more. The V gene is TRBV20-1, the J gene TRBJ1-2; D gene uncertain. The CDR3 covers 11 residues. Germline V lookup: CDR1 DFQATT, CDR2 SNEGSKA (reference sequence). V was clipped by 1 base and J by 7 bases, with 7 bases between them. The CDR3 bases are TGCAGTGCTAGAGCTTCGCGTGGCTACACCTTC. This sequence encodes CSARASRGYTF.

This clonotype appeared many times. The chain has TRBV15 and TRBJ1-2, with a weak D call TRBD1 (5 bases). Trimming pared 0 bases from V and 6 bases from J, leaving 20 bases between. Germline CDR1 is LNHNV and CDR2 is YYDKDF (reference sequence). This CDR3 spans 17 amino acids. CDR3 bases: TGTGCCACCAGCAGAGATTCGGGGCGCCGGATTAGCCATGGCTACACCTTC. Translated, it gives CATSRDSGRRISHGYTF.